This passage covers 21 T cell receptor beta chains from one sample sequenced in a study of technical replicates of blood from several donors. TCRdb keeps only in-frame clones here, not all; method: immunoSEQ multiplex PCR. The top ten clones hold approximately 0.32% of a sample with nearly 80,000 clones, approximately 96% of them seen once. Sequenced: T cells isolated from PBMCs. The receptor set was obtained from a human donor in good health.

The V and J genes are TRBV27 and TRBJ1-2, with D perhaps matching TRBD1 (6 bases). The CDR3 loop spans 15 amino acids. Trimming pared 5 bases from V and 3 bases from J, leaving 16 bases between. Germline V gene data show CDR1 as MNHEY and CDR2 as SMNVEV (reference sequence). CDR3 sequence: CASSPPGTPHYGYTF. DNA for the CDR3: TGTGCCAGCAGTCCTCCCGGGACACCCCACTATGGCTACACCTTC.

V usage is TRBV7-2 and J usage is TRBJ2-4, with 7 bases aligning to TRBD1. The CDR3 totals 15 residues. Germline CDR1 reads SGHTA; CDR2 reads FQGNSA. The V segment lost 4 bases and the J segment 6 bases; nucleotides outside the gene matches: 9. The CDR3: CASSSRTGRGNIQYF. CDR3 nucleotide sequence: TGTGCCAGCAGCTCTCGGACAGGCCGGGGAAACATTCAGTACTTC. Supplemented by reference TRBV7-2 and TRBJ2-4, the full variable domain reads GAGVSQSPSNKVTEKGKDVELRCDPISGHTALYWYRQSLGQGLEFLIYFQGNSAPDKSGLPSDRFSAERTGGSVSTLTIQRTQQEDSAVYLCASSSRTGRGNIQYFGAGTRLSVL.

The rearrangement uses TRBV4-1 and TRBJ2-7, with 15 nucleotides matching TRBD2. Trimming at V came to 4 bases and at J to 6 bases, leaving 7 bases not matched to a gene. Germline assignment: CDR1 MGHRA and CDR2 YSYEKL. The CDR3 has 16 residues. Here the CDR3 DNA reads TGCGCCAGCAGCCGCGGACTAGCGGGAGGGATCGGCGAGCAGTACTTC. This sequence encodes CASSRGLAGGIGEQYF.

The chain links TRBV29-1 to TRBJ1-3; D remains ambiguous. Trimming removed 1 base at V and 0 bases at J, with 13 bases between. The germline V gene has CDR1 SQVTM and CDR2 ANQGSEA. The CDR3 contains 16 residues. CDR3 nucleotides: TGCAGCGTTGAAGGCGGGGAGACTCTCTCTGGAAACACCATATATTTT. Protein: CSVEGGETLSGNTIYF.

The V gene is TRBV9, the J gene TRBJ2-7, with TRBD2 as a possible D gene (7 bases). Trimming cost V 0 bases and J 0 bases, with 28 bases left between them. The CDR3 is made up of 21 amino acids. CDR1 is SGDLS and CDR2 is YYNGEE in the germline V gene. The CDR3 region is CASSVATGTRGTSAISYEQYF. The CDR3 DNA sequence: TGTGCCAGCAGCGTAGCTACGGGGACAAGGGGTACTAGCGCGATCTCCTACGAGCAGTACTTC.

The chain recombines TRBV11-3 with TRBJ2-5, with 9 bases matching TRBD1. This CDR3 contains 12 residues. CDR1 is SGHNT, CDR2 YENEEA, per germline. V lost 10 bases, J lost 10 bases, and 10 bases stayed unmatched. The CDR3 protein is CATQGQGSIQYF. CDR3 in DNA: TGTGCCACCCAAGGACAGGGGAGCATCCAGTACTTC.

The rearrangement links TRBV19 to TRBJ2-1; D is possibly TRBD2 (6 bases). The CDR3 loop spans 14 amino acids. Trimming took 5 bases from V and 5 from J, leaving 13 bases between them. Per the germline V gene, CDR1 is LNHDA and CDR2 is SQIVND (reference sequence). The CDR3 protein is CASSHTSPNNEQFF. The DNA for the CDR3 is TGTGCCAGTAGTCATACTAGCCCTAACAATGAGCAGTTCTTC.

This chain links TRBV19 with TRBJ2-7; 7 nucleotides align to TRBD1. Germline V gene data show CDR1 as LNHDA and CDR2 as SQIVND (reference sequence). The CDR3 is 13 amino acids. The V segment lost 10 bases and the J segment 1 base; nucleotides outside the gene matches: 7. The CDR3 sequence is CATKRQGSYEQYF. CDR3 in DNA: TGTGCCACCAAGCGACAGGGATCCTACGAGCAGTACTTC.

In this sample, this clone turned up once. The CDR3 sequence: CSATPGGEQFF. In nucleotides, the CDR3 is TGCAGTGCCACACCAGGAGGGGAGCAGTTCTTC. This chain connects TRBV20-1 to TRBJ2-1, with D perhaps matching TRBD2 (6 bases). The V end lost 6 bases, the J end lost 10 bases, and 13 bases lay between the germline ends. The CDR3 has 11 amino acids. From germline, CDR1 is DFQATT and CDR2 SNEGSKA (reference sequence).

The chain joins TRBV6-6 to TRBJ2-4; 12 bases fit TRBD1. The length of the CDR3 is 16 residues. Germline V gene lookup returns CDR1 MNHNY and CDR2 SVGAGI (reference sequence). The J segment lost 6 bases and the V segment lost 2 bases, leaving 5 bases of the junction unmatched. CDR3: CASSYTGQGARNIQYF. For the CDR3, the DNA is TGTGCCAGCAGTTACACGGGACAGGGGGCTCGAAACATTCAGTACTTC.

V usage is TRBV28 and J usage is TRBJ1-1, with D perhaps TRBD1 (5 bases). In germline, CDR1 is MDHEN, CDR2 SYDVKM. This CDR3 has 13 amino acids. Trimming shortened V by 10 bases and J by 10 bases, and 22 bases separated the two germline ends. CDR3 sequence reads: CATDGGINMRAFF. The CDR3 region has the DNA TGTGCCACCGACGGGGGGATCAATATGCGAGCTTTCTTT.

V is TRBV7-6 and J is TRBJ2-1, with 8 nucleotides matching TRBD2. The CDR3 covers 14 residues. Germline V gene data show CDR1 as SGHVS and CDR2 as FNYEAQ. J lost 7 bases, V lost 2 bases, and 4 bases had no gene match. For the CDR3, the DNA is TGTGCCAGCAGCTTACCAGCGGGAGCAAATGAGCAGTTCTTC. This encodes CASSLPAGANEQFF.

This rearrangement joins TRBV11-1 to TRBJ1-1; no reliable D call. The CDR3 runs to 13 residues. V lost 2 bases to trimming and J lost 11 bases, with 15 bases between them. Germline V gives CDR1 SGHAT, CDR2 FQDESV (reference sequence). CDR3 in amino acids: CASSLFTPKIAFF. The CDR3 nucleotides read TGTGCCAGCAGCTTATTTACACCGAAAATTGCTTTCTTT.

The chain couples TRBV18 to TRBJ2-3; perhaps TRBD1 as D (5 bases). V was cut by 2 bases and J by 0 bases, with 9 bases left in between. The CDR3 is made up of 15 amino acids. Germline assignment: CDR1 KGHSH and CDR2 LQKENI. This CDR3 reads CASSPRTSSTDTQYF. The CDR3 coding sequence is TGTGCCAGCTCACCAAGGACATCTAGCACAGATACGCAGTATTTT.

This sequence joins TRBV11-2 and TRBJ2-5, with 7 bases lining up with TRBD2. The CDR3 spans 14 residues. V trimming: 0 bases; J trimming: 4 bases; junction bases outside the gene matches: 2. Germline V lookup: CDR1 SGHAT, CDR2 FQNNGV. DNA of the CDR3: TGTGCCAGCAGCTTAGAGGGGGGGGGAGAGACCCAGTACTTC. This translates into CASSLEGGGETQYF.

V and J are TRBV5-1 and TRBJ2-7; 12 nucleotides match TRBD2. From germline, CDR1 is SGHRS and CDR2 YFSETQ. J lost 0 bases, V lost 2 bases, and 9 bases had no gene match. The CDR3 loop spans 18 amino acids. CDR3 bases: TGCGCCAGCAGCTTTAGACTAGCGGGAGCCGGCCGCTCCTACGAGCAGTACTTC. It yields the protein CASSFRLAGAGRSYEQYF.

The CDR3 nucleotides read TGCGCCAGCAGCTTCGGGAGGGCGGGAGGGAGGAACGAGCAGTACTTC. Its translation is CASSFGRAGGRNEQYF. The rearrangement uses TRBV5-1 and TRBJ2-7, with 9 bases aligning to TRBD2. The CDR3 length is 16 residues. The V and J ends lost 2 bases and 5 bases, in that order; junction bases with no gene match: 11. CDR1 is SGHRS and CDR2 is YFSETQ in the germline V gene.

The CDR3 region has the DNA TGTGCCAGCAGCCACAGGGGGCAGAGGACTGAAGCTTTCTTT. This gives the protein CASSHRGQRTEAFF. The J gene is TRBJ1-1, the V gene TRBV14, with TRBD1 matching over 8 bases. V shed 3 bases and J 5 bases; nucleotides not matched to a gene: 5. The CDR3 loop spans 14 amino acids. CDR1 and CDR2 (germline): SGHDN, FVKESK. Full variable domain (missing parts from reference TRBV14 and TRBJ1-1): EAGVTQFPSHSVIEKGQTVTLRCDPISGHDNLYWYRRVMGKEIKFLLHFVKESKQDESGMPNNRFLAERTGGTYSTLKVQPAELEDSGVYFCASSHRGQRTEAFFGQGTRLTVV.

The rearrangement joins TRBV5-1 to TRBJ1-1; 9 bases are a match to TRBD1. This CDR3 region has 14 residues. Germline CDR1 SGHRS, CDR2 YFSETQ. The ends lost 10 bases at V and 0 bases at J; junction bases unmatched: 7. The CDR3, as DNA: TGCGCCCGGGGGGACAGGGATATGAACACTGAAGCTTTCTTT. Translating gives CARGDRDMNTEAFF. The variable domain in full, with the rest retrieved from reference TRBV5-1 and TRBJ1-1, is KAGVTQTPRYLIKTRGQQVTLSCSPISGHRSVSWYQQTPGQGLQFLFEYFSETQRNKGNFPGRFSGRQFSNSRSEMNVSTLELGDSALYLCARGDRDMNTEAFFGQGTRLTVV.

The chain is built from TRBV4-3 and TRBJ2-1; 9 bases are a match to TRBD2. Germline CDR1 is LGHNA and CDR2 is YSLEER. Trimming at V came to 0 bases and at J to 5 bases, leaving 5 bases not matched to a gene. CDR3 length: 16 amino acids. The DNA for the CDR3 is TGCGCCAGCAGCCAAGATAGTAGCGGGAGAAACAATGAGCAGTTCTTC. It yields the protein CASSQDSSGRNNEQFF.

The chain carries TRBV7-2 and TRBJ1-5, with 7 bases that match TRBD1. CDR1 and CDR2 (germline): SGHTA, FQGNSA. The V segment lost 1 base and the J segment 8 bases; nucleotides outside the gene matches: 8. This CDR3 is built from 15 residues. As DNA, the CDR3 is TGTGCCAGCAGCTTAGTTATCGGGACAGAGGAGCCCCAGCATTTT. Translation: CASSLVIGTEEPQHF.